The TCR beta chain under discussion was sequenced for a study of T cell responses to AZD1222 COVID-19 vaccine. Researchers grouped second doses given at about 4 or about 12 weeks into one pool. Note on this clone: As yet, its antigen is unknown.

Points from the study as a whole: After two AZD1222 doses, spike-specific TCR breadth and depth rose versus day 0. Regions left unmutated in variants are reportedly the target of nearly half of spike-specific TCRs.

The data were produced by immunoSEQ multiplex PCR, yet TCRdb's version contains in-frame clones alone and is incomplete. The table includes approximately 77,000 clones, roughly 90% detected once. Germline lookup yields CDR1 SGHTA and CDR2 FQGNSA. This CDR3 spans 15 amino acids. Trimming took 2 bases from V and 1 from J, leaving 8 bases between them. This chain connects TRBV7-2 to TRBJ2-2; D unresolved. The receptor was derived from an adult who received the AZD1222 COVID-19 vaccine. The sample here was peripheral blood, taken 28 days after the second AZD1222 dose. CDR3 sequence: CASSLIGRNTGELFF. Written as DNA, the CDR3 is TGTGCCAGCAGCTTAATCGGCAGGAACACCGGGGAGCTGTTTTTT.